This entry is about one T cell receptor (beta chain). What it binds is not known. This CDR3 spans 12 amino acids. Trimming took off 2 bases at V and 8 bases at J, with 9 bases between the two ends. Germline values: CDR1 MNHEY, CDR2 SVGEGT. The sample belongs to a study of T-cell reconstitution after alpha-beta-depleted transplantation in children. Study-level points and caveats: Where some patients showed high TCRbeta diversity at day 60, it came from recipient T cells and thymic progenitors that had survived. T-cell numbers and diversity one year post-transplant derived largely from freshly generated T cells.

Preparation of the TCRbeta library used unique molecular identifiers. A single record per CDR3 protein comes from TCRdb applying MiXCR to the PCR reads. The sample includes a few hundred thousand distinct CDR3 sequences, about a sixth of them seen just once. The receptor was isolated from a boy under two years old who had a stem cell transplant for Wiskott-Aldrich syndrome, so the T cells may come from the graft donor. V is TRBV6-2 or TRBV6-3 and J is TRBJ1-2; D is unclear. Sequenced material: PBMCs, mostly from graft donor cells, taken 360 days after TCRalphabeta/CD19-depleted stem cell transplant. The CDR3 region is CASSYPWNGYTF. CDR3 DNA sequence: TGTGCCAGCAGTTACCCCTGGAACGGCTACACCTTC.